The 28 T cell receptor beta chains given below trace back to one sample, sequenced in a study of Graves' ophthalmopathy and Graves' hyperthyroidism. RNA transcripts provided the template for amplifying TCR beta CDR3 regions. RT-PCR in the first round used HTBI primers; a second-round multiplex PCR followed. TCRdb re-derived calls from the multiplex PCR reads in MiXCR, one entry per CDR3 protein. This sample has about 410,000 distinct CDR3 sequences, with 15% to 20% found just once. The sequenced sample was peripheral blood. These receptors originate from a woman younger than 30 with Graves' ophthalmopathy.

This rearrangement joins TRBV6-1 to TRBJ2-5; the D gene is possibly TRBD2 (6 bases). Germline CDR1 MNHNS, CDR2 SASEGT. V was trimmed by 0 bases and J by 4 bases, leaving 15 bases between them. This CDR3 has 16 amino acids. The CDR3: CASSEAASDSGETQYF. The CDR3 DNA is TGTGCCAGCAGTGAAGCCGCCAGCGATAGCGGAGAGACCCAGTACTTC.

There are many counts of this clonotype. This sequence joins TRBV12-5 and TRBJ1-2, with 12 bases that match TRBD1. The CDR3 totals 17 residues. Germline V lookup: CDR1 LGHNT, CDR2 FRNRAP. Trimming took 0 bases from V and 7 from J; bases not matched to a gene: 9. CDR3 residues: CASGLVLRGQGAGGYTF. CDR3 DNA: TGTGCTAGTGGTTTGGTACTTAGGGGACAGGGGGCCGGTGGCTACACCTTC. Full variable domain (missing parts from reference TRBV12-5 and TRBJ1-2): DARVTQTPRHKVTEMGQEVTMRCQPILGHNTVFWYRQTMMQGLELLAYFRNRAPLDDSGMPKDRFSAEMPDATLATLKIQPSEPRDSAVYFCASGLVLRGQGAGGYTFGSGTRLTVV.

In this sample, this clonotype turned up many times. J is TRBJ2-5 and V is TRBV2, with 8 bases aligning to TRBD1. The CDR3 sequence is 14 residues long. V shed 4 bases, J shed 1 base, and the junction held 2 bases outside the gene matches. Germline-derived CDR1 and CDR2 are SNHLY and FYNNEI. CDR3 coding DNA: TGTGCCAGCAGTGGGGACAGGATCCAAGAGACCCAGTACTTC. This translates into CASSGDRIQETQYF.

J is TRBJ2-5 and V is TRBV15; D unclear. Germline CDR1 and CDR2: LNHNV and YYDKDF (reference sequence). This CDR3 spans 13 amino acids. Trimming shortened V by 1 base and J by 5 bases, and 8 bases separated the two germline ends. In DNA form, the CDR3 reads TGTGCCACCAGCAGAGTTACAGCGGAGACCCAGTACTTC. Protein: CATSRVTAETQYF.

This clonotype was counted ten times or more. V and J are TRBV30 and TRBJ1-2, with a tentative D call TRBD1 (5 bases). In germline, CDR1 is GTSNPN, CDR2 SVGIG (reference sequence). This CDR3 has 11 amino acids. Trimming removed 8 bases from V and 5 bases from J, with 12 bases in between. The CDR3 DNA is TGTGCCCTCCACGAGGGGTATGGCTACACCTTC. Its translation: CALHEGYGYTF.

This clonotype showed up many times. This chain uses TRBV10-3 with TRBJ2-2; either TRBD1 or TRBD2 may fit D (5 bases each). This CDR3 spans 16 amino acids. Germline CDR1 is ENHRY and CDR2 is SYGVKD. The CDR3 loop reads CVSREWTRPNTGELFF. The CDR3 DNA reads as TGTGTCAGCAGGGAGTGGACTCGACCGAACACCGGGGAGCTGTTTTTT.

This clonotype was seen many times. The CDR3 nucleotides read TGTGCCTGGAGTTACAATCCGAACACTGAAGCTTTCTTT. Protein: CAWSYNPNTEAFF. J is TRBJ1-1 and V is TRBV30, with D uncertain. This CDR3 comprises 13 residues. Germline CDR1 is GTSNPN and CDR2 is SVGIG (reference sequence). V lost 2 bases and J 1 base, leaving 8 bases between the germline ends.

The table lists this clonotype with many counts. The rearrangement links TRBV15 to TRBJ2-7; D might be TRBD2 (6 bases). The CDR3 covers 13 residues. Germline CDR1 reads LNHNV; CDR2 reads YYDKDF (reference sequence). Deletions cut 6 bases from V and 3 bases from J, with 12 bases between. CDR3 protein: CATRTGLSYEQYF. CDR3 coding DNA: TGTGCCACCAGGACGGGACTCAGCTACGAGCAGTACTTC.

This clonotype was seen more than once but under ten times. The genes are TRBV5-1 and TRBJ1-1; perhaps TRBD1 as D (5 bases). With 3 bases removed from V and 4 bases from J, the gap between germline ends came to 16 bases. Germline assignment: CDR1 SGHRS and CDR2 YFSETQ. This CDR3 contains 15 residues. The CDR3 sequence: CASSSVRGPGTEAFF. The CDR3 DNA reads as TGCGCCAGCAGCTCCGTCCGGGGCCCGGGCACTGAAGCTTTCTTT.

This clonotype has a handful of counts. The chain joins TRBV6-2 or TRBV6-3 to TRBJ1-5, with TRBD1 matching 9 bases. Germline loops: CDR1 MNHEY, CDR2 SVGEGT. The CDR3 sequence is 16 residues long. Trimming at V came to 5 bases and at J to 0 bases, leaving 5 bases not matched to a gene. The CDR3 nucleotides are TGTGCCAGCAGTAATGGACAGGGGTATAGCAATCAGCCCCAGCATTTT. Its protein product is CASSNGQGYSNQPQHF.

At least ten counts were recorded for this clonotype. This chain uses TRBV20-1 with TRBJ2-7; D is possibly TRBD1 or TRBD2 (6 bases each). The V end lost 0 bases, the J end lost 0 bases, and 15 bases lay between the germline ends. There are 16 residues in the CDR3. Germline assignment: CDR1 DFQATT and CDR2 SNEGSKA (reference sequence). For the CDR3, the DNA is TGCAGTGCTAGAGATCGGGACGGGGGCCTCTCCTACGAGCAGTACTTC. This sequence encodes CSARDRDGGLSYEQYF.

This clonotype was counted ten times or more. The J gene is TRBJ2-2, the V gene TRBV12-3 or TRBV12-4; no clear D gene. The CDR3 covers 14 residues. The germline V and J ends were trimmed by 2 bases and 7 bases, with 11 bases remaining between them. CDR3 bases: TGTGCCAGCAGTTTACGTCTAGGTAACGGGGAGCTGTTTTTT. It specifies CASSLRLGNGELFF.

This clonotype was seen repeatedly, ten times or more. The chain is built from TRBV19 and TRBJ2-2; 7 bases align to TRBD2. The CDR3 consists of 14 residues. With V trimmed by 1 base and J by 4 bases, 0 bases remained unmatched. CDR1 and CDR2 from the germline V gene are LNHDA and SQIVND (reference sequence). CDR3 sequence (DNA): TGTGCCAGTAGTATAGGCGGGGGCACCGGGGAGCTGTTTTTT. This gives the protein CASSIGGGTGELFF.

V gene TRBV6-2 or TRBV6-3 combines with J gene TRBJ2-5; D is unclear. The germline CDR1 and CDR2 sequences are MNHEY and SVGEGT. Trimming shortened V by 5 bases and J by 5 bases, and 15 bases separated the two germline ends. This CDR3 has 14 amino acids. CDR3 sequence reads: CASSGVPQEETQYF. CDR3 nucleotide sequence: TGTGCCAGCAGTGGGGTCCCCCAGGAGGAGACCCAGTACTTC.

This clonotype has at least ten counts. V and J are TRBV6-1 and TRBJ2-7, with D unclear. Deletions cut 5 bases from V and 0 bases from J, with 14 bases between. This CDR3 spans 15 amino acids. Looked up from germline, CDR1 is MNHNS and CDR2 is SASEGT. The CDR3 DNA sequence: TGTGCCAGCAGTCCCCTTCCTAAGACCTCCTACGAGCAGTACTTC. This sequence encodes CASSPLPKTSYEQYF.

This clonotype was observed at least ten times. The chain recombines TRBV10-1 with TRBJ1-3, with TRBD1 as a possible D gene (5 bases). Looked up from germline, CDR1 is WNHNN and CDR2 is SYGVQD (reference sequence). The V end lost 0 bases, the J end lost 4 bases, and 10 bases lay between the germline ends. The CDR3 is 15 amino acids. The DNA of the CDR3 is TGCGCCAGCAGTGAGTCCCACAGGACAGGAAACACCATATATTTT. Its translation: CASSESHRTGNTIYF.

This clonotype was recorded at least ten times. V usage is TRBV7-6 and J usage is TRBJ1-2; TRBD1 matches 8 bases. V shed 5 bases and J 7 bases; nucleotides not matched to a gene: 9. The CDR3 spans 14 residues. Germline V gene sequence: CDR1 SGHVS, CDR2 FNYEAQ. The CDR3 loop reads CASSPQDRASGYTF. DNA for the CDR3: TGTGCCAGCAGCCCTCAGGACAGGGCGAGTGGCTACACCTTC.

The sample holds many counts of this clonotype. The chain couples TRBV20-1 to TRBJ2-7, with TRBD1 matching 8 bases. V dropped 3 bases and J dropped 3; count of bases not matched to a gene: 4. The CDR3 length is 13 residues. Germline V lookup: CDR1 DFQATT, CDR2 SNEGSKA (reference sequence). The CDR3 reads CSARQGAVYEQYF. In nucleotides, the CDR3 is TGCAGTGCTAGGCAGGGGGCTGTCTACGAGCAGTACTTC.

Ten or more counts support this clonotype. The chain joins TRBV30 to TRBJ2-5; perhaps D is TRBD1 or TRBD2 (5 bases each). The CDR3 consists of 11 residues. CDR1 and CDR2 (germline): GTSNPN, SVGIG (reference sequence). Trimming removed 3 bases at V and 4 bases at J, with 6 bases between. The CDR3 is CAWSGAETQYF. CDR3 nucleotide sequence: TGTGCCTGGAGCGGGGCAGAGACCCAGTACTTC.

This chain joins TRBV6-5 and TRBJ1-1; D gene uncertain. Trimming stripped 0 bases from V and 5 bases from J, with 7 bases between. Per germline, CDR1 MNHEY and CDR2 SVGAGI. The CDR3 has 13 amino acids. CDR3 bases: TGTGCCAGCAGTTACTCGGGTCTTACTGAAGCTTTCTTT. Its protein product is CASSYSGLTEAFF.

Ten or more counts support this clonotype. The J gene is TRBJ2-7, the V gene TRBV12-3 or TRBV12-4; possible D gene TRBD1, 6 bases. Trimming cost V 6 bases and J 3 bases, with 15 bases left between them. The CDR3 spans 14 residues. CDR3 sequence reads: CASRSTGASYEQYF. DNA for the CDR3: TGTGCCAGCAGATCGACAGGTGCCAGCTACGAGCAGTACTTC.

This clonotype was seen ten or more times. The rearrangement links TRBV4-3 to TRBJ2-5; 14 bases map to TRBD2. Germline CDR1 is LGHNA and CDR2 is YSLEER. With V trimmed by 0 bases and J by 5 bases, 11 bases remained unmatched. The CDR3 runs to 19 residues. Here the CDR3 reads CASSQELVGLAGAGETQYF. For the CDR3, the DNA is TGCGCCAGCAGCCAAGAATTGGTGGGACTAGCGGGAGCGGGGGAGACCCAGTACTTC.

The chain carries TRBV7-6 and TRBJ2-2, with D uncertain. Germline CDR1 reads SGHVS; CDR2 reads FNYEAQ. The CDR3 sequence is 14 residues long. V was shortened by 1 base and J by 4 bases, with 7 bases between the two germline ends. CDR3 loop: CASSLVVLTGELFF. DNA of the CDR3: TGTGCCAGCAGCTTAGTGGTCCTCACCGGGGAGCTGTTTTTT.

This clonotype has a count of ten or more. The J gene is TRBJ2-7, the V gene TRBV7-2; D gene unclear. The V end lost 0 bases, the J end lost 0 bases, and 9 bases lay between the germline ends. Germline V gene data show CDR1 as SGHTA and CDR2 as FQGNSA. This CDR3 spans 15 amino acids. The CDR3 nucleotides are TGTGCCAGCAGCTTAGCGGGGATTACCTCCTACGAGCAGTACTTC. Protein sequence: CASSLAGITSYEQYF.

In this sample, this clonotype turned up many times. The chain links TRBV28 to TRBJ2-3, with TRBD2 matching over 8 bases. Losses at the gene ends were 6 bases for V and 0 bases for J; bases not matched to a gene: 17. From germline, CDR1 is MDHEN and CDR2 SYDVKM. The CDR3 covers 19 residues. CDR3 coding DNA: TGTGCCAGCAGGAGGTTGGGGAGCGGGAGATGGACTAGCACAGATACGCAGTATTTT. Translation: CASRRLGSGRWTSTDTQYF.

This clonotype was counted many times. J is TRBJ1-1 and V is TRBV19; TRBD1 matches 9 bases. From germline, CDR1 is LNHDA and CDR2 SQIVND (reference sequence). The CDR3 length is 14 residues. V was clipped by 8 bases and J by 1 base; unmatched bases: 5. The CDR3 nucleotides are TGTGCCAGTGCGCCGGGACAGGGGAACACTGAAGCTTTCTTT. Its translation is CASAPGQGNTEAFF.

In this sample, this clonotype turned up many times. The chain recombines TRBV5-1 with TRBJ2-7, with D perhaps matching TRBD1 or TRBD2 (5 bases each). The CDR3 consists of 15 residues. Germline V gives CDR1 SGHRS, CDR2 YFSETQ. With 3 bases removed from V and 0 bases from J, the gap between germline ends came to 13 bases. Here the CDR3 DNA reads TGCGCCAGCAGCTCGACCGGGACCGACTCCTACGAGCAGTACTTC. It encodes CASSSTGTDSYEQYF.

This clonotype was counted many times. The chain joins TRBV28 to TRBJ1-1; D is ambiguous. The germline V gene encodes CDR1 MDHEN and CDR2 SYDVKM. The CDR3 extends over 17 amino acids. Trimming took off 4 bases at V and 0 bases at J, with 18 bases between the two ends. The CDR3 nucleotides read TGTGCCAGCAGTTCCCGAATCACTGCAAGCATGAACACTGAAGCTTTCTTT. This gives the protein CASSSRITASMNTEAFF.